This is a list of T cell receptor beta chains from one sample in a study of OX40 agonist ivuxolimab in advanced cancers. Using immunoSEQ multiplex PCR, the repertoire was profiled, and TCRdb retains in-frame clones only, with some absent. The sample has 65,000 or so clones, about nine tenths seen once; the top ten hold more than 2.5%. The starting material was CD4+ or CD8+ T cells sorted from blood, obtained in a trial of the OX40 agonist ivuxolimab. These receptors originate from an adult with an advanced solid tumor such as melanoma, head and neck, liver or kidney cancer. Both conserved end residues are part of each CDR3. Each record gives: J gene, V gene, clone size, D gene, CDR3 protein, CDR3 DNA. The D gene is left open where the match is weak. Where a row states a size, it is once, few, many or the class of an expanded clone; other rows omit it.

TRBJ1-1,TRBV18,-,TRBD1,CASSLGQLNTEAFF,TGTGCCAGCTCACTGGGACAGCTGAACACTGAAGCTTTCTTT
TRBJ1-1,TRBV2,-,-,CASSVRRGTEAFF,TGTGCCAGCAGTGTACGAAGAGGCACTGAAGCTTTCTTT
TRBJ1-2,TRBV30,-,-,CAWSVSVYGYTF,TGTGCCTGGAGTGTTTCAGTATATGGCTACACCTTC
TRBJ1-2,TRBV6-1,-,TRBD1,CASSVSTGQGTDGYTF,TGTGCCAGCAGTGTAAGCACGGGACAGGGGACAGATGGCTACACCTTC
TRBJ2-1,TRBV5-1,-,TRBD2,CASSFGAGGPFEFF,TGCGCCAGCAGCTTCGGTGCGGGGGGGCCCTTTGAATTCTTC
TRBJ2-7,TRBV7-2,-,TRBD1,CASSLLKGTGYYEQYF,TGTGCCAGCAGCTTATTAAAAGGGACAGGGTACTACGAGCAGTACTTC
TRBJ1-5,TRBV9,-,-,CASSDRGGNQPQHF,TGTGCCAGCAGCGACCGGGGCGGCAATCAGCCCCAGCATTTT
TRBJ1-5,TRBV2,-,-,CASSDDLGDQPQHF,TGTGCCAGCAGTGACGATCTGGGGGATCAGCCCCAGCATTTT
TRBJ2-5,TRBV28,-,TRBD1,CASSSWTGHQETQYF,TGTGCCAGCAGTTCGTGGACAGGGCACCAAGAGACCCAGTACTTC
TRBJ1-2,TRBV5-4,once,-,CASSLDGGYTF,TGTGCCAGCAGCTTGGACGGTGGCTACACCTTC
TRBJ1-4,TRBV19,-,-,CASSMGNNEKLFF,TGTGCCAGTAGTATGGGGAATAATGAAAAACTGTTTTTT
TRBJ2-3,TRBV4-3,-,TRBD2,CASSQEGSSGGSITDTQYF,TGCGCCAGCAGCCAAGAGGGGAGTAGCGGGGGGAGCATCACAGATACGCAGTATTTT
TRBJ1-1,TRBV5-1,few,-,CASRHRDPGLSEAFF,TGCGCCAGCAGGCACCGGGACCCCGGTTTATCTGAAGCTTTCTTT
TRBJ2-7,TRBV30,-,-,CAWSVVYEQYF,TGTGCCTGGAGTGTAGTCTACGAACAGTACTTC
TRBJ1-5,TRBV18,-,-,CASSPPASQPQHF,TGTGCCAGCTCACCACCCGCATCGCAGCCCCAGCATTTT
TRBJ2-2,TRBV2,-,-,CASSELPKRNTGELFF,TGTGCCAGCAGTGAACTCCCAAAGCGAAATACCGGGGAGCTGTTTTTT
TRBJ2-7,TRBV19,once,-,CASCDRDFYEQYF,TGTGCCAGTTGTGACAGGGACTTCTACGAGCAGTACTTC
TRBJ1-5,TRBV7-3,-,TRBD1,CASSLLYRGNQPQHF,TGTGCCAGCAGCCTTCTCTACAGGGGAAATCAGCCCCAGCATTTT
TRBJ2-5,TRBV29-1,-,TRBD1,CSASTGGTSSGTQYF,TGCAGCGCGTCCACAGGGGGGACCTCAAGTGGGACCCAGTACTTC
TRBJ2-1,TRBV11-1,-,-,CASSLKIGAGRRNEQFF,TGTGCCAGCAGCTTAAAAATTGGGGCAGGGAGACGTAATGAGCAGTTCTTC
TRBJ2-5,TRBV5-1,-,TRBD2,CASSLVPVAAGGQETQYF,TGCGCCAGCAGCTTGGTACCGGTCGCGGCGGGGGGGCAGGAGACCCAGTACTTC
TRBJ2-5,TRBV11-2,-,-,CASSLALGGNQETQYF,TGTGCCAGCAGCTTAGCCCTGGGGGGAAACCAAGAGACCCAGTACTTC
TRBJ2-1,TRBV7-2,-,TRBD2,CASSQLAGGLNEQFF,TGTGCCAGCAGCCAACTAGCGGGGGGGCTCAATGAGCAGTTCTTC
TRBJ1-3,TRBV9,-,-,CASSVSSDPGNTIYF,TGTGCCAGCAGCGTAAGCAGCGATCCTGGAAACACCATATATTTT
TRBJ2-3,TRBV18,-,-,CASSTGLLWVPIPDTQYF,TGTGCCAGCTCAACGGGACTGCTTTGGGTCCCCATCCCAGATACGCAGTATTTT
TRBJ2-3,TRBV11-3,-,TRBD1,CASSRQTDRVGTDTQYF,TGTGCCAGCAGCCGCCAGACGGACAGGGTGGGAACAGATACGCAGTATTTT
TRBJ1-3,TRBV28,-,-,CASSSGVSGNTIYF,TGTGCCAGCAGTTCGGGAGTCTCTGGAAACACCATATATTTT
TRBJ2-5,TRBV15,-,-,CATSSRLSRGETQYF,TGTGCCACCAGCTCTCGACTGAGTAGGGGGGAGACCCAGTACTTC
TRBJ1-2,TRBV6-5,-,-,CASSLTGWESYTF,TGTGCCAGCAGTTTAACAGGGTGGGAGAGCTACACCTTC
TRBJ2-5,TRBV7-3,-,-,CASSPRAAETQYF,TGTGCCAGCAGCCCCAGGGCTGCGGAGACCCAGTACTTC
TRBJ1-5,TRBV7-8,-,TRBD1,CASSLGLSRGPRLNQPQHF,TGTGCCAGCAGCTTAGGGTTGTCGAGGGGGCCTAGGCTCAATCAGCCCCAGCATTTT
TRBJ2-1,TRBV4-1,-,TRBD2,CASSQGLLAGGLHEQFF,TGCGCCAGCAGCCAAGGATTACTAGCGGGGGGGCTACATGAGCAGTTCTTC
TRBJ1-1,TRBV6-5,few,-,CASSRDIRNTEAFF,TGTGCCAGCAGTCGGGACATTAGGAACACTGAAGCTTTCTTT
TRBJ2-7,TRBV2,-,TRBD2,CATASPLRGGSSYEQYF,TGTGCCACCGCCTCCCCCCTTCGCGGGGGTAGCTCCTACGAGCAGTACTTC
TRBJ2-1,TRBV19,-,TRBD1,CASSRLDRGYNEQFF,TGTGCCAGTAGTCGCCTGGACAGGGGCTACAATGAGCAGTTCTTC
TRBJ1-6,TRBV5-1,-,-,CAGSLAAVNLYNSPLHF,TGCGCCGGCAGCTTGGCTGCGGTGAACTTATATAATTCACCCCTCCACTTT
TRBJ2-3,TRBV4-1,-,-,CASSQGELGNTDTQYF,TGCGCCAGCAGCCAAGGGGAATTGGGGAACACAGATACGCAGTATTTT
TRBJ2-6,TRBV27,-,-,CASSRMVGAGANVLTF,TGTGCCAGCAGTAGGATGGTTGGGGCTGGGGCCAACGTCCTGACTTTC
TRBJ1-1,TRBV30,-,-,CAWSFLGSSEAFF,TGTGCCTGGAGTTTTTTGGGATCCTCTGAAGCTTTCTTT
TRBJ2-7,TRBV29-1,few,-,CSVERRDPEAFSYEQYF,TGCAGCGTTGAACGGCGTGACCCGGAGGCTTTCTCCTACGAGCAGTACTTC
TRBJ2-1,TRBV5-4,-,TRBD1,CASRTRDRGYNEQFF,TGTGCCAGCAGAACCCGGGACAGGGGATACAATGAGCAGTTCTTC
TRBJ1-1,TRBV4-1,-,-,CASSQDGTYPGAFF,TGCGCCAGCAGCCAAGATGGGACATACCCTGGAGCTTTCTTT
TRBJ2-7,TRBV4-1,-,TRBD1,CATTGVYGGEQYF,TGCGCCACCACAGGGGTATACGGTGGCGAGCAGTACTTC
TRBJ1-2,TRBV5-6,-,TRBD1,CASSPGQGRANYGYTF,TGTGCCAGCAGCCCCGGACAGGGAAGGGCTAACTATGGCTACACCTTC
TRBJ2-7,TRBV20-1,-,TRBD1,CSARTGVEQYF,TGCAGTGCAAGGACAGGGGTCGAGCAGTACTTC
TRBJ2-1,TRBV5-4,-,TRBD2,CASSLRTSGYNEQFF,TGTGCCAGCAGCTTGAGGACTAGCGGCTACAATGAGCAGTTCTTC
TRBJ2-1,TRBV19,-,-,CASRGYIRDSYNEQFF,TGTGCCAGCCGTGGGTACATCCGAGATTCCTACAATGAGCAGTTCTTC
TRBJ2-5,TRBV7-9,-,-,CASSLGVGQETQYF,TGTGCCAGCAGCCTAGGGGTGGGGCAAGAGACCCAGTACTTC
TRBJ1-4,TRBV30,-,TRBD1,CAWSVRTGLEKLFF,TGTGCCTGGAGTGTACGGACAGGACTAGAAAAACTGTTTTTT
TRBJ1-4,TRBV2,-,TRBD1,CASSRQGTNEKLFF,TGTGCCAGCTCCCGACAGGGGACTAATGAAAAACTGTTTTTT
TRBJ2-2,TRBV7-6,-,-,CASSSPDLGIHTGELFF,TGTGCCAGCAGCTCGCCGGACCTTGGGATTCACACCGGGGAGCTGTTTTTT
TRBJ2-3,TRBV5-1,-,-,CASSAAGRTTDTQYF,TGCGCCAGCAGCGCCGCGGGGCGAACGACAGATACGCAGTATTTT
TRBJ1-1,TRBV9,-,-,CASSVGDMNTEAFF,TGTGCCAGCAGCGTAGGTGACATGAACACTGAAGCTTTCTTT
TRBJ2-3,TRBV11-3,-,-,CASSDSAVTSTDTQYF,TGTGCCAGCAGCGACTCAGCGGTTACTAGCACAGATACGCAGTATTTT
TRBJ1-6,TRBV7-2,-,-,CASSSRRQSDSPLHF,TGTGCCAGCAGCTCCCGGCGGCAGTCGGACTCACCCCTCCACTTT